This entry lists 26 T cell receptor beta chains sequenced from one sample in a study of cytomegalovirus exposure and HLA in healthy donors. In the PCR, 60 Vbeta and 13 Jbeta primers were used. Some clones are missing from TCRdb's copy, which holds only in-frame ones; the method was immunoSEQ multiplex PCR. The sample lists about 120,000 clones, around four fifths occurring once. Source material: PBMCs. These receptors were obtained from a woman in her thirties or forties in good health and CMV-seronegative.

The chain links TRBV4-2 to TRBJ2-2; D might be TRBD1 (6 bases). V was shortened by 4 bases and J by 4 bases, with 16 bases between the two germline ends. This CDR3 is built from 16 residues. The germline V gene has CDR1 LGHNA and CDR2 YNFKEQ. In nucleotides, the CDR3 is TGTGCCAGCAGCCTCCTTGGACCCAGGGGCACCGGGGAGCTGTTTTTT. Translated: CASSLLGPRGTGELFF.

This CDR3 is CASSQGAGAAGELFF. The CDR3 DNA reads as TGCGCCAGCAGCCAGGGGGCGGGGGCGGCCGGGGAGCTGTTTTTT. V gene TRBV4-3 combines with J gene TRBJ2-2; tentatively, D is TRBD2 (7 bases). The V and J ends lost 3 bases and 6 bases respectively, with 14 bases between them. The CDR3 runs to 15 residues. Germline assignment: CDR1 LGHNA and CDR2 YSLEER.

The V and J genes are TRBV7-8 and TRBJ2-5; D unclear. Germline-derived CDR1 and CDR2 are SGHVS and FQNEAQ. V was pared by 5 bases and J by 5 bases, with 15 bases between. The CDR3 is 14 residues long. CDR3 protein: CASSGSSVRETQYF. Here the CDR3 DNA reads TGTGCCAGCAGCGGGTCGTCCGTGAGGGAGACCCAGTACTTC.

V is TRBV7-9 and J is TRBJ2-1; 7 bases match TRBD1. The CDR3 runs to 17 residues. V trimming: 5 bases; J trimming: 10 bases; junction bases outside the gene matches: 20. The germline V gene encodes CDR1 SEHNR and CDR2 FQNEAQ (reference sequence). The CDR3 protein is CASSPHNVGQKPEEQFF. Written as DNA, the CDR3 is TGTGCCAGCAGCCCCCATAACGTGGGACAGAAACCAGAAGAGCAGTTCTTC.

V gene TRBV10-3 combines with J gene TRBJ1-1, with D possibly matching TRBD1 (5 bases). The germline gives CDR1 ENHRY, CDR2 SYGVKD. Trimming stripped 6 bases from V and 1 base from J, with 15 bases between. The CDR3 spans 15 residues. In DNA, the CDR3 is TGTGCCATCAGCCTTGGGGGAGGTGGGAACACTGAAGCTTTCTTT. Residues: CAISLGGGGNTEAFF.

This sequence joins TRBV5-4 and TRBJ2-5; 12 bases fit TRBD2. The V gene end was trimmed by 4 bases and the J gene end by 3 bases; junction bases not matched to a gene: 4. CDR3 size: 15 residues. Per germline, CDR1 SGHNT and CDR2 YYREEE (reference sequence). CDR3 sequence reads: CASSLRLAGEETQYF. The CDR3 DNA reads as TGTGCCAGCAGCCTTCGACTAGCGGGAGAAGAGACCCAGTACTTC.

This clone was seen only once. The rearrangement links TRBV29-1 to TRBJ1-2, with TRBD1 as a possible D gene (5 bases). V gave up 0 bases and J gave up 13 bases, with 9 bases separating them. The CDR3 is 10 amino acids. Germline assignment: CDR1 SQVTM and CDR2 ANQGSEA. The CDR3 nucleotides read TGCAGCGTTGAAGATCCTCAGGGCACCTTC. It specifies CSVEDPQGTF.

The V gene is TRBV19, the J gene TRBJ1-4; tentative D call: TRBD1 (6 bases). CDR3 length equals 12 residues. Between the trimmed V and J ends, which lost 7 bases and 6 bases, there was a span of 9 bases. Germline lookup yields CDR1 LNHDA and CDR2 SQIVND (reference sequence). The DNA of the CDR3 is TGTGCCAGTAACTACAGGGATGAAAAACTGTTTTTT. It encodes CASNYRDEKLFF.

V is TRBV18 and J is TRBJ1-2; tentatively, D is TRBD1 (5 bases). V was cut by 2 bases and J by 6 bases, with 13 bases left in between. The CDR3 contains 14 residues. Germline V gene lookup returns CDR1 KGHSH and CDR2 LQKENI. This CDR3 is CASSPGPGGDGYTF. The CDR3 nucleotides read TGTGCCAGCTCACCAGGACCCGGGGGTGATGGCTACACCTTC.

The rearrangement links TRBV27 to TRBJ2-2; 10 bases map to TRBD2. The CDR3 is 17 amino acids. The V segment lost 6 bases and the J segment 4 bases; nucleotides outside the gene matches: 11. Per the germline V gene, CDR1 is MNHEY and CDR2 is SMNVEV (reference sequence). CDR3 loop: CASSLIALAGPTGELFF. CDR3 DNA sequence: TGTGCCAGCAGCCTTATCGCACTAGCGGGACCCACCGGGGAGCTGTTTTTT.

This chain connects TRBV2 to TRBJ1-6; 7 bases line up with TRBD1. Germline-derived CDR1 and CDR2 are SNHLY and FYNNEI. The CDR3 has 15 residues. V was clipped by 7 bases and J by 8 bases; unmatched bases: 11. CDR3 sequence (DNA): TGTGCCAGCACGCGATCCGGGACAGCGGATTCACCCCTCCACTTT. Its translation: CASTRSGTADSPLHF.

The chain has TRBV18 and TRBJ1-1, with no clear D. Trimming took 5 bases from V and 0 from J, leaving 7 bases between them. The CDR3 is 13 residues long. In germline, CDR1 is KGHSH, CDR2 LQKENI. In DNA, the CDR3 is TGTGCCAGCTCAAAGACAATGAACACTGAAGCTTTCTTT. It translates to CASSKTMNTEAFF.

J is TRBJ1-1 and V is TRBV18, with 7 bases fitting TRBD1. V lost 1 base, J lost 4 bases, and 6 bases stayed unmatched. The CDR3 has 15 amino acids. Germline CDR1 and CDR2: KGHSH and LQKENI. This chain's CDR3 is CASSPRKGAGTEAFF. The CDR3 nucleotides are TGTGCCAGCTCACCACGAAAGGGGGCCGGCACTGAAGCTTTCTTT.

This clone was observed a handful of times. The CDR3 loop reads CASSPMNRDWEETQYF. The CDR3 DNA is TGTGCCAGCAGCCCGATGAACAGGGATTGGGAAGAGACCCAGTACTTC. The rearrangement uses TRBV7-6 and TRBJ2-5, with a tentative D call TRBD1 (6 bases). The CDR3 is made up of 16 amino acids. Trimming pared 5 bases from V and 3 bases from J, leaving 19 bases between. Germline CDR1 and CDR2: SGHVS and FNYEAQ. Full variable domain (rest looked up from reference TRBV7-6 and TRBJ2-5): GAGVSQSPRYKVTKRGQDVALRCDPISGHVSLYWYRQALGQGPEFLTYFNYEAQQDKSGLPNDRFSAERPEGSISTLTIQRTEQRDSAMYRCASSPMNRDWEETQYFGPGTRLLVL.

This chain joins TRBV11-1 and TRBJ1-6, with D perhaps matching TRBD1 (6 bases). Looked up from germline, CDR1 is SGHAT and CDR2 is FQDESV (reference sequence). V lost 6 bases, J lost 5 bases, and 11 bases lay in between. There are 14 residues in the CDR3. The CDR3: CASSLRGNNSPLHF. CDR3 nucleotide sequence: TGTGCCAGCAGTCTCAGGGGCAATAATTCACCCCTCCACTTT.

V gene TRBV10-3 combines with J gene TRBJ2-1; tentatively, D is TRBD2 (7 bases). In germline, CDR1 is ENHRY, CDR2 SYGVKD. CDR3 length equals 21 residues. V lost 0 bases and J lost 0, with 24 bases in between. CDR3 loop: CAISESTVRGPPRSSYNEQFF. The DNA for the CDR3 is TGTGCCATCAGTGAGTCGACGGTGCGGGGGCCACCTAGGAGCTCCTACAATGAGCAGTTCTTC.

This clone was observed a handful of times. The chain recombines TRBV7-6 with TRBJ2-3, with TRBD2 matching over 12 bases. The length of the CDR3 is 17 residues. Germline trimming cut 3 bases from V and 5 bases from J; bases unmatched to any gene: 9. The germline V gene has CDR1 SGHVS and CDR2 FNYEAQ. The CDR3: CASSFSLLAGGLDTQYF. The DNA for the CDR3 is TGTGCCAGCAGCTTCTCCCTACTAGCGGGGGGTTTAGATACGCAGTATTTT.

In nucleotides, the CDR3 is TGTGCCAGCAGCTTAGACAGGGGGGGCTACAATGAGCAGTTCTTC. Residues: CASSLDRGGYNEQFF. V gene TRBV7-9 combines with J gene TRBJ2-1, with D possibly matching TRBD1 (8 bases). V lost 1 base and J 3 bases, leaving 10 bases between the germline ends. This CDR3 is 15 amino acids long. The V gene's germline CDR1 is SEHNR and CDR2 FQNEAQ (reference sequence). The full variable domain, rest sourced from reference TRBV7-9 and TRBJ2-1, is DTGVSQNPRHKITKRGQNVTFRCDPISEHNRLYWYRQTLGQGPEFLTYFQNEAQLEKSRLLSDRFSAERPKGSFSTLEIQRTEQGDSAMYLCASSLDRGGYNEQFFGPGTRLTVL.

The chain has TRBV11-2 and TRBJ2-2, with 7 bases identical to TRBD1. With V trimmed by 5 bases and J by 2 bases, 5 bases remained unmatched. This CDR3 spans 15 amino acids. Germline lookup yields CDR1 SGHAT and CDR2 FQNNGV. The DNA of the CDR3 is TGTGCCAGCAGCCCTAGACAGGGTAACACCGGGGAGCTGTTTTTT. Residues: CASSPRQGNTGELFF.

The chain joins TRBV28 to TRBJ2-7; 9 nucleotides agree with TRBD1. CDR1 MDHEN and CDR2 SYDVKM come from the germline V gene. This CDR3 has 16 amino acids. Trimming took 7 bases from V and 4 from J; bases not matched to a gene: 14. The DNA of the CDR3 is TGTGCCAGCACCTTACTGACCTCGACAGGGGGATACGAGCAGTACTTC. This translates into CASTLLTSTGGYEQYF. The whole variable domain, filled in from reference TRBV28 and TRBJ2-7, reads DVKVTQSSRYLVKRTGEKVFLECVQDMDHENMFWYRQDPGLGLRLIYFSYDVKMKEKGDIPEGYSVSREKKERFSLILESASTNQTSMYLCASTLLTSTGGYEQYFGPGTRLTVT.

This rearrangement joins TRBV6-6 to TRBJ2-5, with D possibly matching TRBD2 (5 bases). The end of the DNA is better explained by TRBJ2-7, so the J call may be wrong. The length of the CDR3 is 11 residues. Germline V gene data show CDR1 as MNHNY and CDR2 as SVGAGI (reference sequence). CDR3 DNA sequence: TGTGCCAGCGGGCTAGCCCGCGAGCAGTACTTC. Translating it yields CASGLAREQYF.

The rearrangement joins TRBV18 to TRBJ2-5, with TRBD1 matching over 10 bases. CDR3 size: 16 residues. V lost 0 bases, J lost 6 bases, and 7 bases stayed unmatched. Looked up from germline, CDR1 is KGHSH and CDR2 is LQKENI. The CDR3 reads CASSPPGQGLKKTQYF. The CDR3 coding sequence is TGTGCCAGCTCACCACCGGGACAGGGGCTAAAAAAGACCCAGTACTTC.

CDR3: CASTNPENYGYTF. The CDR3 nucleotides are TGTGCCAGTACAAATCCAGAAAATTATGGCTACACCTTC. The rearrangement uses TRBV19 and TRBJ1-2; D ambiguous. With 7 bases removed from V and 5 bases from J, the gap between germline ends came to 14 bases. CDR3 size: 13 residues. Germline CDR1 reads LNHDA; CDR2 reads SQIVND (reference sequence).

V gene TRBV4-2 combines with J gene TRBJ1-2; D is unresolved. Germline V CDR1 and CDR2: LGHNA, YNFKEQ. The CDR3 covers 14 residues. Deletions cut 8 bases from V and 1 base from J, with 14 bases between. CDR3 sequence: CASLGETYNYGYTF. Written as DNA, the CDR3 is TGTGCCAGCCTCGGGGAGACCTATAACTATGGCTACACCTTC.

The chain couples TRBV4-1 to TRBJ2-5; tentatively, D is TRBD1 (5 bases). CDR1 and CDR2 (germline): MGHRA, YSYEKL. Trimming shortened V by 1 base and J by 9 bases, and 27 bases separated the two germline ends. This CDR3 is 18 amino acids long. The CDR3 is CASSQAMGMEKGRQAQYF. CDR3 sequence (DNA): TGCGCCAGCAGCCAAGCGATGGGAATGGAAAAGGGGCGGCAGGCCCAGTACTTC.

This clone was picked up one time. J is TRBJ1-4 and V is TRBV4-3; D is perhaps TRBD1 (5 bases). This CDR3 is 18 amino acids long. V was shortened by 0 bases and J by 1 base, with 15 bases between the two germline ends. Germline V CDR1 and CDR2: LGHNA, YSLEER. The DNA for the CDR3 is TGCGCCAGCAGCCAAGAGGGCCAGGGTTTCGGAACTAATGAAAAACTGTTTTTT. Translated: CASSQEGQGFGTNEKLFF.